This TCR beta chain comes out of a study of cytomegalovirus exposure and HLA in healthy donors. The donors were in the roughly 120-subject validation cohort, distinct from the 666-subject first cohort. Study results and caveats: The tendency of first-cohort TCR clusters to co-occur in the 120 or so validation repertoires was identified by a subsequent analysis. Associated with cytomegalovirus, according to the listing, were 150 to 200 TCR beta chains.

With regard to this clone: Its antigen remains unidentified.

Libraries were prepared by immunoSEQ multiplex PCR; TCRdb keeps only in-frame clonotypes and omits some of them. The sample includes 150,000 to 200,000 clones, 81% of them seen just once. Source material: PBMCs. This TCR was sampled from a woman under 40 in good health and CMV-seronegative.

The CDR3 loop reads CASSQGQGPYEQYF. The CDR3 DNA reads TGTGCCAGCAGCCAAGGACAGGGGCCCTACGAGCAGTACTTC. The chain has TRBV14 and TRBJ2-7, with 8 bases matching TRBD1. The CDR3 is 14 amino acids. Trimming took 1 base from V and 2 from J; bases not matched to a gene: 1. In germline, CDR1 is SGHDN, CDR2 FVKESK.